This TCR beta chain is drawn from a study of blood T cell repertoires in COVID-19. Seattle patients were enrolled during active infection and followed longitudinally. Assay: immunoSEQ multiplex PCR; the TCRdb copy retains only in-frame clones and omits some. The sample yields 450,000 or so clones, around 90% seen once. V dropped 6 bases and J dropped 4 bases, with 10 bases sitting between them. This CDR3 has 13 amino acids. CDR1 and CDR2 from the germline V gene are LNHDA and SQIVND (reference sequence). The specimen was peripheral blood. This chain links TRBV19 with TRBJ1-5; D remains ambiguous. The sequence derives from a man younger than 35 with COVID-19, enrolled during active disease. In DNA, the CDR3 is TGTGCCAGTAGCCCGGCTAGTAATCAGCCCCAGCATTTT. Protein: CASSPASNQPQHF.